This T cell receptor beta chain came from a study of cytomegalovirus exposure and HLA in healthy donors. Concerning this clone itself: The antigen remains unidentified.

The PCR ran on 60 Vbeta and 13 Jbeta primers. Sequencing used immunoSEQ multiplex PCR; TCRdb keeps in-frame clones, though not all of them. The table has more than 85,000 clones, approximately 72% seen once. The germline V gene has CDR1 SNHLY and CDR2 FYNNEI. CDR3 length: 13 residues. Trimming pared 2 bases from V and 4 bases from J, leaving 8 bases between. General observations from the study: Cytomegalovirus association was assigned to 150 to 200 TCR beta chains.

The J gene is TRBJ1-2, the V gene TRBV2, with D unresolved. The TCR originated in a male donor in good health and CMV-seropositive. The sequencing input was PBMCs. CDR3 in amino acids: CASSEWQIYGYTF. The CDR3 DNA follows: TGTGCCAGCAGTGAATGGCAGATCTATGGCTACACCTTC.